This T cell receptor beta chain was obtained from a study of monozygotic twins with inflammatory bowel disease. Study-level points and caveats: The data did not back a single strong IBD-associated clonotype or signal.

On this clonotype itself: Its target is unknown.

TCRdb derives one entry per CDR3 protein from the 5' RACE reads, leaving out DNA. The sample's table shows 95,000 to 110,000 distinct CDR3 sequences. Looked up from germline, CDR1 is SGHTA and CDR2 is FQGTGA. The CDR3 has 16 residues. The material sequenced was blood. This sequence joins TRBV7-3 and TRBJ2-3; TCRdb's D gene call, TRBD2, goes unchecked for lack of DNA. The sequence came from a human donor with ulcerative colitis or Crohn's disease, or a healthy co-twin of an affected twin (not recorded which). Here the CDR3 reads CASSLNPRADADTQYF.